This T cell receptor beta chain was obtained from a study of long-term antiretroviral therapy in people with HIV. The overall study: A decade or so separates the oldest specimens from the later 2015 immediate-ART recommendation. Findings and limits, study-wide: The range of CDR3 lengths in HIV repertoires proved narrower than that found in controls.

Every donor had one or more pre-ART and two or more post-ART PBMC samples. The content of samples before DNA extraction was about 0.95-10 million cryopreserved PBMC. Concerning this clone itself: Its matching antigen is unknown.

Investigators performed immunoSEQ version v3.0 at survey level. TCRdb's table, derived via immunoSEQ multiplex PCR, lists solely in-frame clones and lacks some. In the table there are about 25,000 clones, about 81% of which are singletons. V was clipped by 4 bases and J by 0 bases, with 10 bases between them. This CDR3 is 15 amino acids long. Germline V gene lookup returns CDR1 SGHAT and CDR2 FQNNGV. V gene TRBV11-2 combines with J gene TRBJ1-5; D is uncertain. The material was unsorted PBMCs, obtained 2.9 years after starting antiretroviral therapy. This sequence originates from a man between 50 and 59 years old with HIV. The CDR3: CASSSFHNSNQPQHF. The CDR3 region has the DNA TGTGCCAGCAGCTCCTTTCACAATAGCAATCAGCCCCAGCATTTT. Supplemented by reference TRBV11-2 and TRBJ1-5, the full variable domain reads EAGVAQSPRYKIIEKRQSVAFWCNPISGHATLYWYQQILGQGPKLLIQFQNNGVVDDSQLPKDRFSAERLKGVDSTLKIQPAKLEDSAVYLCASSSFHNSNQPQHFGDGTRLSIL.